Listed below are T cell receptor beta chains from one sample, sequenced in a study of T cells in Graves' hyperthyroidism and ophthalmopathy. Each CDR3 protein is one row after TCRdb ran MiXCR on the multiplex PCR reads. The sample lists roughly 580,000 distinct CDR3 sequences, approximately 44% occurring once. Sequenced sample: peripheral blood or thyroid tissue (not recorded which). These receptors were taken from a woman under 30 with Graves' hyperthyroidism. Each CDR3 is given with its conserved first and last residue. Each record gives: CDR3 DNA, CDR3 protein, V gene, J gene, clone size, D gene, CDR3 length. A D gene is named only where the DNA matches it firmly. Expanded clones get a size class; other rows say once, few or many, or leave the size out.

cdr3_nt: TGTGCCATCAGTGAGCTCGAGACGGACCAGCATTTT
cdr3_aa: CAISELETDQHF
v_call: TRBV10-3
j_call: TRBJ1-5
clone_size: NA
d_call: NA
cdr3_length: 12

cdr3_nt: TGTGCCAGCACTCTGGGGACTAGTCGGGAGACCCAGTACTTC
cdr3_aa: CASTLGTSRETQYF
v_call: TRBV6-6
j_call: TRBJ2-5
clone_size: few
d_call: TRBD2
cdr3_length: 14

cdr3_nt: TGCAGTGCTAGAGAGGGGGAAGTGGGCTACACCTTC
cdr3_aa: CSAREGEVGYTF
v_call: TRBV20-1
j_call: TRBJ1-2
clone_size: NA
d_call: NA
cdr3_length: 12

cdr3_nt: TGTGCCAGCGGGACTTTCTACGAGCAGTACTTC
cdr3_aa: CASGTFYEQYF
v_call: TRBV9
j_call: TRBJ2-7
clone_size: NA
d_call: NA
cdr3_length: 11

cdr3_nt: TGTGCCAGCAGCCCAGGGACGGGAGCCTACGAGCAGTACTTC
cdr3_aa: CASSPGTGAYEQYF
v_call: TRBV7-3
j_call: TRBJ2-7
clone_size: many
d_call: NA
cdr3_length: 14

cdr3_nt: TGCAGTGCTCGCGGGACTAGCGGGAGAGAGACCTACGAGCAGTACTTC
cdr3_aa: CSARGTSGRETYEQYF
v_call: TRBV20-1
j_call: TRBJ2-7
clone_size: NA
d_call: TRBD2
cdr3_length: 16

cdr3_nt: TGTGCCAGCAGTGATACAGGGGGCAACTATGGCTACACCTTC
cdr3_aa: CASSDTGGNYGYTF
v_call: TRBV2
j_call: TRBJ1-2
clone_size: many
d_call: TRBD1
cdr3_length: 14

cdr3_nt: TGTGCCAGCAGTTCGCAGGGGACATCCTACGAGCAGTACTTC
cdr3_aa: CASSSQGTSYEQYF
v_call: TRBV25-1
j_call: TRBJ2-7
clone_size: NA
d_call: NA
cdr3_length: 14

cdr3_nt: TGTGCCAGCAGCGAAACAGGGCCCACCGGGGAGCTGTTTTTT
cdr3_aa: CASSETGPTGELFF
v_call: TRBV7-9
j_call: TRBJ2-2
clone_size: few
d_call: NA
cdr3_length: 14

cdr3_nt: TGTGCCAGCAGCTTGGGAGGGGCCCTAAACTATGGCTACACCTTC
cdr3_aa: CASSLGGALNYGYTF
v_call: TRBV5-4
j_call: TRBJ1-2
clone_size: few
d_call: NA
cdr3_length: 15

cdr3_nt: TGTGCCACCAGTGCCGACTTGCAGCGTCGCAATCAGCCCCAGCATTTT
cdr3_aa: CATSADLQRRNQPQHF
v_call: TRBV10-3
j_call: TRBJ1-5
clone_size: NA
d_call: NA
cdr3_length: 16

cdr3_nt: TGTGCCAGCAGTTACGGGGGTGGTCAGCCCCAGCATTTT
cdr3_aa: CASSYGGGQPQHF
v_call: TRBV2
j_call: TRBJ1-5
clone_size: NA
d_call: NA
cdr3_length: 13

cdr3_nt: TGTGCCAGCGGAATGGGACAGGGAACAGATACGCAGTATTTT
cdr3_aa: CASGMGQGTDTQYF
v_call: TRBV2
j_call: TRBJ2-3
clone_size: many
d_call: TRBD1
cdr3_length: 14

cdr3_nt: TGTGCCAGCAGCTTAGATGGGCCCGGCGAGCAGTACTTC
cdr3_aa: CASSLDGPGEQYF
v_call: TRBV7-2
j_call: TRBJ2-7
clone_size: few
d_call: NA
cdr3_length: 13

cdr3_nt: TGTGCCAGCAGCTTAGCCAGGGAGGGTTCACCCCTCCACTTT
cdr3_aa: CASSLAREGSPLHF
v_call: TRBV7-2
j_call: TRBJ1-6
clone_size: NA
d_call: NA
cdr3_length: 14

cdr3_nt: TGTGCCAGCAGCTCCCGCCAGACGGATACTAATGAAAAACTGTTTTTT
cdr3_aa: CASSSRQTDTNEKLFF
v_call: TRBV25-1
j_call: TRBJ1-4
clone_size: NA
d_call: NA
cdr3_length: 16

cdr3_nt: NA
cdr3_aa: CASTSGENQPQHF
v_call: TRBV19
j_call: TRBJ1-5
clone_size: NA
d_call: NA
cdr3_length: 13

cdr3_nt: TGTGCCAGCAGCCCCAGGACTAGCGAGTACGAGCAGTACTTC
cdr3_aa: CASSPRTSEYEQYF
v_call: TRBV7-9
j_call: TRBJ2-7
clone_size: many
d_call: TRBD2
cdr3_length: 14

cdr3_nt: TGTGCCACCAGCACAAGACAGGGGGCTAATGAAAAACTGTTTTTT
cdr3_aa: CATSTRQGANEKLFF
v_call: TRBV15
j_call: TRBJ1-4
clone_size: many
d_call: TRBD1
cdr3_length: 15

cdr3_nt: TGTGCCAGCAGTCAAGTTTCGAACAGGGTTCCAGAGACCCAGTACTTC
cdr3_aa: CASSQVSNRVPETQYF
v_call: TRBV14
j_call: TRBJ2-5
clone_size: NA
d_call: NA
cdr3_length: 16

cdr3_nt: TGTGCCAGCAGCCTGGACCGGGATCAAGAGACCCAGTACTTC
cdr3_aa: CASSLDRDQETQYF
v_call: TRBV5-8
j_call: TRBJ2-5
clone_size: NA
d_call: NA
cdr3_length: 14

cdr3_nt: TGTGCCAGCAGTGCTGTGGACAGTGTGAACACTGAAGCTTTCTTT
cdr3_aa: CASSAVDSVNTEAFF
v_call: TRBV25-1
j_call: TRBJ1-1
clone_size: NA
d_call: NA
cdr3_length: 15

cdr3_nt: TGTGCCAGCACGCCGTTCCAAGTATCAACTAATGAAAAACTGTTTTTT
cdr3_aa: CASTPFQVSTNEKLFF
v_call: TRBV2
j_call: TRBJ1-4
clone_size: NA
d_call: NA
cdr3_length: 16

cdr3_nt: TGCGCCAGCAGCCAAGAGGTGAGGGGTAATCAGCCCCAGCATTTT
cdr3_aa: CASSQEVRGNQPQHF
v_call: TRBV7-9
j_call: TRBJ1-5
clone_size: NA
d_call: NA
cdr3_length: 15

cdr3_nt: TGTGCCAGCAGTGAGACGATCCGGGACAGGGGTTCCGAAGCTTTCTTT
cdr3_aa: CASSETIRDRGSEAFF
v_call: TRBV2
j_call: TRBJ1-1
clone_size: NA
d_call: TRBD1
cdr3_length: 16

cdr3_nt: TGTGCCAGCAGTCGTTCGGGGACGGGGAACACTGAAGCTTTCTTT
cdr3_aa: CASSRSGTGNTEAFF
v_call: TRBV10-3
j_call: TRBJ1-1
clone_size: NA
d_call: NA
cdr3_length: 15